This TCR beta chain was sequenced during a study of neurological immune-mediated disorders. Germline trimming cut 4 bases from V and 0 bases from J; bases unmatched to any gene: 6. Germline V gene lookup returns CDR1 DFQATT and CDR2 SNEGSKA (reference sequence). This CDR3 is 15 amino acids long. Indicated time point: longitudinal time-point 1 (baseline). Where libraries were unsorted, they were derived from 2 million PBMCs stored at -80 degrees C. In its sample, this clonotype was seen many times. 5'RACE with 10-nucleotide random UMIs generated the cDNA. TCRdb reprocessed the 5' RACE reads via MiXCR and lists one record per CDR3 protein. The table lists tens of thousands of distinct CDR3 sequences, about a tenth of them singletons, with 9.5% to 10% in the top ten.

The chain employs TRBV20-1 and TRBJ2-1, with 7 nucleotides matching TRBD1. The receptor's source is a young man in good health. The sample taken for sequencing was PBMCs. For the CDR3, the DNA is TGCAGTGCTACCGGGACAGCGAGCTCCTACAATGAGCAGTTCTTC. This sequence encodes CSATGTASSYNEQFF.